This entry lists 12 T cell receptor beta chains sequenced from one sample in a study of blood T cell repertoires in COVID-19. Method: immunoSEQ multiplex PCR; TCRdb's copy keeps in-frame clones and lacks some. There are roughly 100,000 clones in the sample; roughly 80% occur only once, and 26% lies in the top ten. The specimen was peripheral blood. Receptor source: a man aged 55 to 70 with acute or convalescent COVID-19.

The chain couples TRBV5-4 to TRBJ2-2; the D gene is possibly TRBD1 (6 bases). The CDR3 runs 19 residues. Trimming cost V 1 base and J 1 base, with 20 bases left between them. Germline CDR1 is SGHNT and CDR2 is YYREEE (reference sequence). The CDR3 DNA follows: TGTGCCAGCAGCTTGTATGGGGGCACTTCACAACAGAACACCGGGGAGCTGTTTTTT. Its translation: CASSLYGGTSQQNTGELFF.

A word on this clone: Other DNA sequences from this sample encode an identical CDR3 as well. The chain combines TRBV7-8 with TRBJ2-2; possibly TRBD2 for D (5 bases). This CDR3 has 15 amino acids. V was pared by 0 bases and J by 2 bases, with 7 bases between. Germline-derived CDR1 and CDR2 are SGHVS and FQNEAQ. The CDR3 DNA reads as TGTGCCAGCAGCTTAGCTGGGAGAAACACCGGGGAGCTGTTTTTT. Translated: CASSLAGRNTGELFF.

This chain joins TRBV10-3 and TRBJ1-1, with 8 bases that match TRBD1. CDR1 and CDR2 (germline): ENHRY, SYGVKD. Germline trimming cut 3 bases from V and 8 bases from J; bases unmatched to any gene: 11. CDR3 length: 15 residues. The CDR3, as DNA: TGTGCCATCAGTGACCCAACGGACAGGGCAGGGGAAGCTTTCTTT. Translation: CAISDPTDRAGEAFF.

The genes are TRBV11-3 and TRBJ2-3, with 7 bases aligning to TRBD2. The germline V gene has CDR1 SGHNT and CDR2 YENEEA. J gave up 6 bases and V 1 base, and 10 bases lay outside the gene matches. The CDR3 consists of 16 residues. The CDR3 loop reads CASSLVLAVSRDTQYF. The CDR3 bases are TGTGCCAGCAGCTTAGTCCTAGCGGTCTCCCGGGATACGCAGTATTTT. Looking up the rest from reference TRBV11-3 and TRBJ2-3 gives the full variable domain: EAGVVQSPRYKIIEKKQPVAFWCNPISGHNTLYWYLQNLGQGPELLIRYENEEAVDDSQLPKDRFSAERLKGVDSTLKIQPAELGDSAVYLCASSLVLAVSRDTQYFGPGTRLTVL.

The rearrangement links TRBV12-3 or TRBV12-4 to TRBJ1-2; no reliable D call. With 6 bases removed from V and 5 bases from J, the gap between germline ends came to 10 bases. The CDR3 length is 12 residues. The CDR3 loop is CASSPRGYGYTF. CDR3 in DNA: TGTGCCAGCAGCCCACGGGGTTATGGCTACACCTTC.

This clone has a handful of counts. The CDR3 DNA reads as TGCGCCAGCAGCCCCGAGACAGGCACAGATACGCAGTATTTT. Translation: CASSPETGTDTQYF. The chain is built from TRBV4-3 and TRBJ2-3, with TRBD1 as a possible D gene (5 bases). The ends were cut back, 4 bases at V and 1 base at J, with 9 bases in the middle. The V gene's germline CDR1 is LGHNA and CDR2 YSLEER. The CDR3 consists of 14 residues.

This clone was detected once. The CDR3 DNA reads as TGTGCCAGCAGCTTACAGGGGGATGAGCAGTTCTTC. It encodes CASSLQGDEQFF. V gene TRBV11-3 combines with J gene TRBJ2-1, with 7 bases fitting TRBD1. This CDR3 has 12 residues. Germline assignment: CDR1 SGHNT and CDR2 YENEEA. The junction had 0 bases not matched to a gene; V was cut back by 2 bases and J by 8 bases.

The chain links TRBV9 to TRBJ1-2; D unclear. This CDR3 contains 13 residues. The germline V and J ends were trimmed by 0 bases and 1 base, with 4 bases remaining between them. Germline CDR1 SGDLS, CDR2 YYNGEE. The CDR3 spells CASSVDGNYGYTF. The CDR3 DNA is TGTGCCAGCAGCGTAGACGGTAACTATGGCTACACCTTC.

This sequence joins TRBV15 and TRBJ1-1, with TRBD1 as a possible D gene (5 bases). The V end lost 1 base, the J end lost 8 bases, and 11 bases lay between the germline ends. The CDR3 is 13 residues long. Germline assignment: CDR1 LNHNV and CDR2 YYDKDF (reference sequence). CDR3 coding DNA: TGTGCCACCAGCAGAGGAATTTGGACAGAAGCTTTCTTT. Translated: CATSRGIWTEAFF.

The V gene is TRBV6-5, the J gene TRBJ2-1; 9 bases match TRBD2. The CDR3 loop spans 15 amino acids. Germline values: CDR1 MNHEY, CDR2 SVGAGI. The V segment lost 4 bases and the J segment 9 bases; nucleotides outside the gene matches: 10. DNA for the CDR3: TGTGCCAGCAGTTGGGGTGTAGCGGGAGTCGGTGAGCAGTTCTTC. Translating gives CASSWGVAGVGEQFF.

This chain connects TRBV5-1 to TRBJ1-4; 11 nucleotides match TRBD1. Germline lookup yields CDR1 SGHRS and CDR2 YFSETQ. V lost 4 bases to trimming and J lost 7 bases; unmatched junction nucleotides: 6. The CDR3 is 15 residues long. CDR3 amino acids: CASSHGQGAGEKLFF. The CDR3 DNA sequence: TGCGCCAGCAGCCACGGACAGGGGGCGGGTGAAAAACTGTTTTTT.

Ten or more counts support this clone. This rearrangement joins TRBV6-5 to TRBJ2-2, with a tentative D call TRBD1 (5 bases). The V and J ends lost 11 bases and 12 bases respectively, with 16 bases between them. CDR1 MNHEY and CDR2 SVGAGI come from the germline V gene. The CDR3 length is 11 residues. DNA of the CDR3: TGTGCCCATTCCCAGGGTTGGAAGCTGTTTTTT. Amino acids: CAHSQGWKLFF.